This T cell receptor (beta chain) is drawn from a study of cytomegalovirus exposure and HLA in healthy donors. Study outcomes and limitations: The majority of CMV-associated TCR beta chains were reported as apparently HLA-restricted in a later analysis. In an earlier analysis, productive rearrangement rates for most beta V segments clustered near 87% or 30%.

A multiplex PCR was run with 60 Vbeta primers and 13 Jbeta primers. Generated by immunoSEQ multiplex PCR, the TCRdb table keeps only in-frame clones and is missing some. The sample gives about 160,000 clones, around 80% of which show up once; about 4.5% is in the top ten. The CDR3 loop spans 13 amino acids. Germline assignment: CDR1 SGHKS and CDR2 YYEKEE (reference sequence). Trimming pared 5 bases from V and 6 bases from J, leaving 15 bases between. While unrecorded immune exposures were likely, the donors were nominally healthy when sampled. Comments on this clone: The antigen is undetermined.

Source material: PBMCs. The TCR was taken from a middle-aged man in good health and CMV-seronegative. The chain recombines TRBV5-5 with TRBJ2-7, with TRBD2 as a possible D gene (6 bases). CDR3 coding DNA: TGTGCCAGCAGACCTCCGGCGGGGTCCGAGCAGTACTTC. The encoded protein is CASRPPAGSEQYF. Supplemented by reference TRBV5-5 and TRBJ2-7, the full variable domain reads DAGVTQSPTHLIKTRGQQVTLRCSPISGHKSVSWYQQVLGQGPQFIFQYYEKEERGRGNFPDRFSARQFPNYSSELNVNALLLGDSALYLCASRPPAGSEQYFGPGTRLTVT.